Below are 10 T cell receptor beta chains sequenced from a single sample in a study of blood T cells in healthy people across ages. Primers used in a second PCR of roughly 7 to 11 cycles were a sample-barcoded 5' primer and a J-beta primer mix. TCRdb fed the 5' RACE reads into MiXCR, producing one record per CDR3 protein. The sample has about 1,500,000 distinct CDR3 sequences, about 30% seen once. The sequenced sample was blood. Source of these receptors: a woman in her 30s in good health.

As concerns this clonotype: Its ends do not fully match the called genes, so a read error is possible. Here the CDR3 reads CSAGDRGGTGSGKNIQYF. The CDR3, as DNA: TGCAGTGCTGGAGATCGGGGCGGGACGGGGTCGGGCAAAAACATTCAGTACTTC. The rearrangement links TRBV20-1 to TRBJ2-4; a possible D gene is TRBD2 (6 bases). CDR3 size: 18 residues. CDR1 DFQATT and CDR2 SNEGSKA come from the germline V gene (reference sequence).

The chain has TRBV20-1 and TRBJ2-1; 10 nucleotides line up with TRBD2. Germline CDR1 reads DFQATT; CDR2 reads SNEGSKA (reference sequence). The CDR3 is made up of 14 amino acids. V gave up 5 bases and J gave up 8 bases; unmatched junction bases: 9. The DNA for the CDR3 is TGCAGTGCTTTAAAGCGGGGGGGAACGTATGAGCAGTTCTTC. This codes for CSALKRGGTYEQFF.

The chain combines TRBV7-3 with TRBJ1-2, with D uncertain. The germline V and J ends were trimmed by 7 bases and 8 bases, with 23 bases remaining between them. There are 15 residues in the CDR3. Looked up from germline, CDR1 is SGHTA and CDR2 is FQGTGA. CDR3 region: CASTPPGPALPGYTF. Written as DNA, the CDR3 is TGTGCCAGCACCCCGCCCGGACCGGCGCTTCCGGGCTACACCTTC.

This clonotype was picked up a small number of times. The DNA for the CDR3 is TGTGCCTGGAGGACCACGGGCGAGGAGCAGTTCTTC. Translated, it gives CAWRTTGEEQFF. The rearrangement links TRBV30 to TRBJ2-1; D not resolved. Per germline, CDR1 GTSNPN and CDR2 SVGIG (reference sequence). CDR3 length equals 12 residues. Trimming removed 3 bases from V and 10 bases from J, with 13 bases in between.

V and J are TRBV27 and TRBJ2-5, with D possibly matching TRBD1 (5 bases). CDR1 and CDR2 (germline): MNHEY, SMNVEV (reference sequence). The CDR3 length is 15 residues. Between the trimmed V and J ends, which lost 5 bases and 4 bases, there was a span of 17 bases. CDR3 region: CASSPTFQGAETQYF. CDR3 nucleotide sequence: TGTGCCAGCAGTCCAACGTTCCAGGGCGCAGAGACCCAGTACTTC.

This clonotype has at least ten counts. CDR3 sequence reads: CASSQNRGRIFHEQYF. CDR3 DNA: TGTGCCAGCAGTCAAAACAGGGGGCGCATCTTCCACGAGCAGTACTTC. J is TRBJ2-7 and V is TRBV5-6; 9 nucleotides match TRBD1. CDR3 length: 16 residues. After removal of 5 bases from V and 5 bases from J, the junction contained 14 bases not matched to a gene. Germline assignment: CDR1 SGHDT and CDR2 YYEEEE.

As to this clonotype: A much larger clonotype is one base distant, so this may be a read error. V gene TRBV5-1 combines with J gene TRBJ2-1, with D tentatively TRBD1 (6 bases). V was cut by 4 bases and J by 0 bases, with 8 bases left in between. Germline CDR1 is SGHRS and CDR2 is YFSETQ. The CDR3 length is 14 residues. The CDR3 region is CASSKDSSYNEQFF. The CDR3 nucleotides read TGCGCCAGCAGCAAGGACAGCTCCTACAATGAGCAGTTCTTC.

This clonotype appeared a few times. The chain links TRBV24-1 to TRBJ2-7, with 10 bases identical to TRBD2. CDR1 and CDR2 (germline): KGHDR, SFDVKD. The CDR3 length is 16 residues. V was pared by 3 bases and J by 5 bases, with 9 bases of the junction left unmatched. The CDR3 region has the DNA TGTGCCACCAGTGATCCCCCTAGCGGGAGCAAGAACGAGCAGTACTTC. It yields the protein CATSDPPSGSKNEQYF.

This clonotype was seen a handful of times. This chain connects TRBV29-1 to TRBJ1-1; D unclear. The CDR3 length is 13 residues. The V end was cut by 4 bases, the J end by 4 bases, with 13 bases between. From germline, CDR1 is SQVTM and CDR2 ANQGSEA. The CDR3 here is CSVVRVYSTEAFF. The CDR3, as DNA: TGCAGCGTTGTTAGGGTATACTCCACTGAAGCTTTCTTT.

This clonotype was counted many times. The gene calls are TRBV5-1 and TRBJ2-7; the D gene is possibly TRBD2 (5 bases). The CDR3 is 11 amino acids. The V and J ends lost 3 bases and 6 bases respectively, with 7 bases between them. The germline V gene has CDR1 SGHRS and CDR2 YFSETQ. This chain's CDR3 is CASSSGVEQYF. For the CDR3, the DNA is TGCGCCAGCAGCTCCGGGGTCGAGCAGTACTTC.